Each of the 21 T cell receptor beta chains below was sequenced from the same sample in a study of cytomegalovirus exposure and HLA in healthy donors. Vbeta (60) and Jbeta (13) primers were used in the PCR. The protocol was immunoSEQ multiplex PCR, while the TCRdb copy is restricted to in-frame clones and leaves out a portion. Here the sample table reports about 88,000 clones. Specimen: PBMCs. The source of these receptors is a girl between 10 and 17 years old in good health and CMV-seropositive.

The chain links TRBV7-9 to TRBJ2-2; 12 bases map to TRBD2. Trimming removed 5 bases from V and 1 base from J; junction bases left unmatched: 11. The CDR3 runs to 19 residues. Germline CDR1 and CDR2: SEHNR and FQNEAQ (reference sequence). This CDR3 reads CASSPPTLLAGGNTGELFF. The CDR3 DNA follows: TGTGCCAGCAGCCCACCCACTCTACTAGCGGGGGGGAACACCGGGGAGCTGTTTTTT.

The rearrangement uses TRBV5-3 and TRBJ1-3; D perhaps matches TRBD1 (5 bases). TRBV5-3 is noted as an ORF with a role that remains uncertain. V was pared by 1 base and J by 0 bases, with 14 bases between. CDR3 length: 17 residues. The CDR3 bases are TGTGCCAGAAGCTTGCGGGGGGTGGGGCACTCTGGAAACACCATATATTTT. Its translation: CARSLRGVGHSGNTIYF.

This chain links TRBV4-1 with TRBJ2-3; D call uncertain. V was shortened by 0 bases and J by 0 bases, with 7 bases between the two germline ends. This CDR3 region has 15 residues. Germline assignment: CDR1 MGHRA and CDR2 YSYEKL. CDR3 region: CASSQDARSTDTQYF. The CDR3 nucleotides are TGCGCCAGCAGCCAAGACGCCAGAAGCACAGATACGCAGTATTTT.

Written as DNA, the CDR3 is TGTGCCAGCAGCTTAGATGGGGGCCACAATGAGCAGTTCTTC. Its translation: CASSLDGGHNEQFF. The chain carries TRBV7-3 and TRBJ2-1, with D tentatively TRBD1 (6 bases). Germline CDR1 and CDR2: SGHTA and FQGTGA. V was pared by 2 bases and J by 5 bases, with 10 bases between. The CDR3 loop spans 14 amino acids.

The rearrangement uses TRBV5-1 and TRBJ2-1; TRBD1 matches at 8 bases. This CDR3 is 14 amino acids long. Germline lookup yields CDR1 SGHRS and CDR2 YFSETQ. The J segment lost 7 bases and the V segment lost 3 bases, leaving 6 bases of the junction unmatched. The CDR3 DNA is TGCGCCAGCAGCTGGGGACAGGAGGGGAATGAGCAGTTCTTC. Amino acids: CASSWGQEGNEQFF.

The V call is TRBV5-1, the J call TRBJ1-2; D possibly corresponds to TRBD1 (5 bases). This CDR3 comprises 13 residues. The V end was cut by 4 bases, the J end by 2 bases, with 9 bases between. The germline V gene encodes CDR1 SGHRS and CDR2 YFSETQ. The chain's CDR3 is CASSEDSNYGYTF. In nucleotides, the CDR3 is TGCGCCAGCAGCGAAGACAGCAACTATGGCTACACCTTC.

The V gene is TRBV5-1, the J gene TRBJ2-5; no reliable D call. The CDR3 sequence is 13 residues long. Trimming shortened V by 5 bases and J by 3 bases, and 11 bases separated the two germline ends. Germline V lookup: CDR1 SGHRS, CDR2 YFSETQ. The CDR3 bases are TGCGCCAGCAGACTACTCGACGAAGAGACCCAGTACTTC. It specifies CASRLLDEETQYF.

The rearrangement links TRBV19 to TRBJ1-4, with D possibly TRBD1 on 6 matching bases. The CDR3 has 13 residues. In germline, CDR1 is LNHDA, CDR2 SQIVND (reference sequence). V lost 10 bases and J lost 3, with 12 bases in between. The CDR3 sequence: CATSDRSNEKLFF. CDR3 DNA: TGTGCCACATCGGACAGATCTAATGAAAAACTGTTTTTT.

The chain combines TRBV5-1 with TRBJ2-7; 13 nucleotides agree with TRBD2. The ends lost 4 bases at V and 6 bases at J; junction bases unmatched: 4. In germline, CDR1 is SGHRS, CDR2 YFSETQ. This CDR3 region has 14 residues. The CDR3 DNA reads as TGCGCCAGCAGCATTCGGACTAGCGGGGGCGAGCAGTACTTC. Protein sequence: CASSIRTSGGEQYF.

This chain joins TRBV7-9 and TRBJ2-7; the D gene is possibly TRBD1 (5 bases). V was cut by 5 bases and J by 7 bases, with 15 bases left in between. CDR1 and CDR2 from the germline V gene are SEHNR and FQNEAQ (reference sequence). CDR3 length: 13 residues. The CDR3 loop is CASSPHNPGEQYV. CDR3 nucleotide sequence: TGTGCCAGCAGCCCCCACAATCCAGGGGAGCAGTACGTC.

The CDR3: CASSELQGYEQYV. In DNA form, the CDR3 reads TGTGCCAGCAGCGAATTACAGGGATACGAGCAGTACGTC. The rearrangement links TRBV5-6 to TRBJ2-7; a possible D gene is TRBD1 (6 bases). The CDR3 has 13 residues. CDR1 is SGHDT, CDR2 YYEEEE, per germline. V lost 4 bases and J lost 4, with 12 bases in between.

The chain joins TRBV5-1 to TRBJ1-6; 7 bases fit TRBD1. The CDR3 is 15 amino acids. Germline values: CDR1 SGHRS, CDR2 YFSETQ. The V gene end was trimmed by 4 bases and the J gene end by 0 bases; junction bases not matched to a gene: 1. The CDR3 loop is CASSRDSSYNSPLHF. The CDR3 coding sequence is TGCGCCAGCAGCAGGGACAGCTCCTATAATTCACCCCTCCACTTT. Combining the CDR3 with reference TRBV5-1 and TRBJ1-6 gives the whole variable domain KAGVTQTPRYLIKTRGQQVTLSCSPISGHRSVSWYQQTPGQGLQFLFEYFSETQRNKGNFPGRFSGRQFSNSRSEMNVSTLELGDSALYLCASSRDSSYNSPLHFGNGTRLTVT.

On this clone itself: Germline and junction disagree at one end, which may indicate a read error. V gene TRBV7-7 combines with J gene TRBJ1-5; D is unresolved. CDR3 length: 14 residues. CDR1 and CDR2 from the germline V gene are SSHAT and FNYEAQ (reference sequence). Here the CDR3 reads CASSLRGKRQPQHF. Here the CDR3 DNA reads TGTGCTAGCAGCTTAAGAGGAAAACGACAGCCCCAGCATTTT. The full variable domain, in which reference TRBV7-7 and TRBJ1-5 provide the parts outside the CDR3, is GAGVSQSPRYKVTKRGQDVTLRCDPISSHATLYWYQQALGQGPEFLTYFNYEAQPDKSGLPSDRFSAERPEGSISTLTIQRTEQRDSAMYRCASSLRGKRQPQHFGDGTRLSIL.

V and J are TRBV7-9 and TRBJ2-7; 9 nucleotides agree with TRBD1. This CDR3 has 14 amino acids. Germline trimming cut 5 bases from V and 6 bases from J; bases unmatched to any gene: 8. Germline V CDR1 and CDR2: SEHNR, FQNEAQ (reference sequence). CDR3 protein: CASSIRDRAGEQYF. CDR3 nucleotide sequence: TGTGCCAGCAGCATCCGGGACAGGGCCGGCGAGCAGTACTTC.

CDR3 in amino acids: CASSLGQITEAFF. The CDR3 coding sequence is TGCGCCAGCAGCTTAGGACAGATCACTGAAGCTTTCTTT. This chain links TRBV5-1 with TRBJ1-1; D might be TRBD1 (6 bases). This CDR3 spans 13 amino acids. From germline, CDR1 is SGHRS and CDR2 YFSETQ. Trimming shortened V by 2 bases and J by 4 bases, and 9 bases separated the two germline ends.

The chain has TRBV27 and TRBJ1-2, with 7 bases fitting TRBD1. Germline V gene lookup returns CDR1 MNHEY and CDR2 SMNVEV (reference sequence). The V and J ends lost 6 bases and 8 bases, in that order; junction bases with no gene match: 9. This CDR3 contains 13 residues. The CDR3 nucleotides read TGTGCCAGCAGCTCTACAAGGGGGCAAGGCTACACCTTC. Protein: CASSSTRGQGYTF.

The chain carries TRBV19 and TRBJ1-5; a weak D match, TRBD1 (5 bases). This CDR3 is 14 amino acids long. CDR1 and CDR2 from the germline V gene are LNHDA and SQIVND (reference sequence). Trimming took 6 bases from V and 0 from J, leaving 9 bases between them. CDR3 protein: CASSPGFSNQPQHF. CDR3 nucleotides: TGTGCCAGTAGCCCAGGGTTTAGCAATCAGCCCCAGCATTTT.

The V gene is TRBV29-1, the J gene TRBJ2-5; possibly TRBD2 for D (5 bases). The V end was cut by 6 bases, the J end by 1 base, with 18 bases between. Germline V gives CDR1 SQVTM, CDR2 ANQGSEA. The CDR3 spans 15 residues. The CDR3 DNA is TGCAGCGTGGGAGCCTCGACGGTCATCCAAGAGACCCAGTACTTC. Translated, it gives CSVGASTVIQETQYF.

The chain joins TRBV6-1 to TRBJ1-2; possible D gene TRBD1, 6 bases. Germline V gene sequence: CDR1 MNHNS, CDR2 SASEGT. Trimming left V 2 bases short and J 3 bases short, with 10 bases between. This CDR3 has 14 residues. The CDR3 sequence is CASSESGGDYGYTF. CDR3 nucleotide sequence: TGTGCCAGCAGTGAATCGGGGGGCGACTATGGCTACACCTTC.

This chain uses TRBV5-1 with TRBJ1-4; TRBD1 might be the D (6 bases). The V gene lost 1 base and the J gene lost 6 bases, with 22 bases spanning the gap. CDR3 size: 18 residues. CDR1 and CDR2 (germline): SGHRS, YFSETQ. The CDR3: CASSLTGGKWKSYEKLFF. In nucleotides, the CDR3 is TGCGCCAGCAGCTTGACGGGGGGCAAGTGGAAGTCATATGAAAAACTGTTTTTT.

The chain carries TRBV27 and TRBJ2-5; 7 bases agree with TRBD2. Germline V gene lookup returns CDR1 MNHEY and CDR2 SMNVEV (reference sequence). The CDR3 covers 13 residues. J lost 3 bases, V lost 2 bases, and 0 bases had no gene match. Written as DNA, the CDR3 is TGTGCCAGCAGTTTAACTAGCGAAGAGACCCAGTACTTC. Its protein product is CASSLTSEETQYF.